The 30 T cell receptor beta chains below were found in one sample sequenced in a study of shared clonotypes between healthy human individuals. The repertoire was sequenced with immunoSEQ multiplex PCR; TCRdb's copy has only in-frame clones and lacks some. The sample has 450,000 to 600,000 clones, approximately 85% seen once. Sequencing input: PBMCs. Receptors were obtained from a woman between 35 and 50 years old in good health. Some clones in this sample may be carry-over from other donors' samples.

The CDR3 spells CAWSPLGGSTDTQYF. In nucleotides, the CDR3 is TGTGCCTGGAGTCCCCTTGGGGGATCCACAGATACGCAGTATTTT. This chain joins TRBV30 and TRBJ2-3, with D perhaps matching TRBD1 or TRBD2 (5 bases each). Trimming cost V 2 bases and J 2 bases, with 14 bases left between them. CDR1 is GTSNPN and CDR2 is SVGIG in the germline V gene (reference sequence). This CDR3 is built from 15 residues.

The V and J genes are TRBV6-1 and TRBJ2-4; 9 positions match TRBD2. CDR3 size: 13 residues. Germline loops: CDR1 MNHNS, CDR2 SASEGT. The J segment lost 10 bases and the V segment lost 6 bases, leaving 7 bases of the junction unmatched. The CDR3 DNA reads TGTGCCAGCAGGATAGCGGGGGCCCAAATTCAGTACTTC. Its protein is CASRIAGAQIQYF.

This clone was detected only once. This chain links TRBV5-1 with TRBJ2-2; 8 bases are a match to TRBD1. Germline V lookup: CDR1 SGHRS, CDR2 YFSETQ. CDR3 length: 15 residues. V shed 2 bases, J shed 3 bases, and the junction held 3 bases outside the gene matches. CDR3 bases: TGCGCCAGCAGCTTTAGGACAGGGTACACCGGGGAGCTGTTTTTT. It encodes CASSFRTGYTGELFF.

This clone was seen only a few times. This chain links TRBV19 with TRBJ1-1, with D possibly being TRBD1 (5 bases). Germline CDR1 is LNHDA and CDR2 is SQIVND (reference sequence). This CDR3 has 14 residues. The V gene lost 3 bases and the J gene lost 3 bases, with 11 bases spanning the gap. The CDR3 DNA is TGTGCCAGTAGTATTGAGGGGAGCGACACTGAAGCTTTCTTT. This encodes CASSIEGSDTEAFF.

The table lists this clone with a count of one. This chain connects TRBV4-1 to TRBJ2-2, with 11 bases lining up with TRBD1. Germline CDR1 MGHRA, CDR2 YSYEKL. J gave up 4 bases and V 2 bases, and 6 bases lay outside the gene matches. The CDR3 sequence is 17 residues long. CDR3 DNA: TGCGCCAGCAGCCAACGAAGCGGGACAGGGGGCACCGGGGAGCTGTTTTTT. It translates to CASSQRSGTGGTGELFF.

A note on this clone: The sample contains more than one DNA sequence encoding this CDR3. V gene TRBV12-5 combines with J gene TRBJ2-1; unclear D gene. This CDR3 has 12 residues. Germline CDR1 LGHNT, CDR2 FRNRAP. The ends were cut back, 1 base at V and 3 bases at J, with 1 base in the middle. The CDR3 DNA follows: TGTGCTAGTGGTTTGGGCTACAATGAGCAGTTCTTC. Translated, it gives CASGLGYNEQFF.

A word on this clone: The same CDR3 also results from other DNA sequences found in this sample. The chain employs TRBV7-9 and TRBJ1-5; 7 bases fit TRBD1. Germline lookup yields CDR1 SEHNR and CDR2 FQNEAQ (reference sequence). V lost 1 base to trimming and J lost 5 bases; unmatched junction nucleotides: 2. The CDR3 extends over 14 amino acids. CDR3 DNA sequence: TGTGCCAGCAGCTTAGGAGGGGGCGATCAGCCCCAGCATTTT. Protein sequence: CASSLGGGDQPQHF.

The rearrangement joins TRBV7-9 to TRBJ2-6; 7 nucleotides match TRBD1. Germline V CDR1 and CDR2: SEHNR, FQNEAQ (reference sequence). This CDR3 has 17 amino acids. V was pared by 1 base and J by 1 base, with 4 bases of the junction left unmatched. The CDR3 protein is CASSLVQGWSGANVLTF. For the CDR3, the DNA is TGTGCCAGCAGCTTAGTACAGGGGTGGTCTGGGGCCAACGTCCTGACTTTC.

This chain connects TRBV6-5 to TRBJ2-1; the D gene is possibly TRBD1 (8 bases). Trimming removed 1 base at V and 8 bases at J, with 18 bases between. The CDR3 extends over 16 amino acids. The germline gives CDR1 MNHEY, CDR2 SVGAGI. The CDR3 nucleotides read TGTGCCAGCAGTTACTTGAGCGGACAGGGAGGGGATGAGCAGTTCTTC. Its protein product is CASSYLSGQGGDEQFF.

At least ten counts were recorded for this clone. The CDR3 DNA reads as TGTGCCACCAGCGGAAAGAGGACTAGTAGGGCAGATACGCAGTATTTT. It is translated as CATSGKRTSRADTQYF. The chain couples TRBV15 to TRBJ2-3; 7 positions agree with TRBD2. V dropped 5 bases and J dropped 4; count of bases not matched to a gene: 12. The CDR3 length is 16 residues. Germline CDR1 is LNHNV and CDR2 is YYDKDF (reference sequence).

The V gene is TRBV11-3, the J gene TRBJ1-1; D is ambiguous. This CDR3 contains 13 residues. V dropped 0 bases and J dropped 5 bases, with 7 bases sitting between them. Germline V gene data show CDR1 as SGHNT and CDR2 as YENEEA. The CDR3 bases are TGTGCCAGCAGCTTAGATATGAGGACTGAAGCTTTCTTT. It translates to CASSLDMRTEAFF.

The chain uses TRBV5-1 and TRBJ2-5, with D perhaps TRBD2 (7 bases). This CDR3 contains 18 residues. V was shortened by 3 bases and J by 1 base, with 22 bases between the two germline ends. Germline lookup yields CDR1 SGHRS and CDR2 YFSETQ. The CDR3 spells CASSSNPSWGGAQETQYF. CDR3 bases: TGCGCCAGCAGCTCGAATCCCTCCTGGGGGGGCGCCCAAGAGACCCAGTACTTC.

The chain recombines TRBV9 with TRBJ2-7; D might be TRBD1 (6 bases). Germline CDR1 reads SGDLS; CDR2 reads YYNGEE. Between the trimmed V and J ends, which lost 5 bases and 6 bases, there was a span of 9 bases. The CDR3 loop spans 11 amino acids. This CDR3 is CASSQGPEQYF. The CDR3 bases are TGTGCCAGCAGTCAGGGGCCCGAGCAGTACTTC.

The genes are TRBV7-2 and TRBJ1-3; D is undetermined. This CDR3 is 15 amino acids long. Germline V CDR1 and CDR2: SGHTA, FQGNSA. The V and J ends lost 1 base and 0 bases respectively, with 7 bases between them. In nucleotides, the CDR3 is TGTGCCAGCAGCTTAGAAGGGTCCTCTGGAAACACCATATATTTT. Encoded protein: CASSLEGSSGNTIYF.

This clone was picked up a small number of times. This chain connects TRBV18 to TRBJ2-7; D possibly corresponds to TRBD2 (7 bases). Trimming pared 4 bases from V and 3 bases from J, leaving 19 bases between. This CDR3 contains 16 residues. CDR1 KGHSH and CDR2 LQKENI come from the germline V gene. The CDR3 reads CASSLRGGTSYYEQYF. CDR3 sequence (DNA): TGTGCCAGCTCACTACGCGGGGGCACCTCTTACTACGAGCAGTACTTC. Based on the CDR3 plus reference TRBV18 and TRBJ2-7, the full variable domain is NAGVMQNPRHLVRRRGQEARLRCSPMKGHSHVYWYRQLPEEGLKFMVYLQKENIIDESGMPKERFSAEFPKEGPSILRIQQVVRGDSAAYFCASSLRGGTSYYEQYFGPGTRLTVT.

There are a few counts of this clone. This chain links TRBV10-3 with TRBJ2-1; D is uncertain. The CDR3 is made up of 16 amino acids. V lost 6 bases to trimming and J lost 3 bases, with 18 bases between them. Per the germline V gene, CDR1 is ENHRY and CDR2 is SYGVKD. CDR3: CAISSQASRYYNEQFF. CDR3 in DNA: TGTGCCATCAGCTCCCAAGCTTCTCGCTACTACAATGAGCAGTTCTTC.

The rearrangement uses TRBV5-1 and TRBJ2-7; D may be TRBD2 (6 bases). Trimming pared 0 bases from V and 4 bases from J, leaving 17 bases between. This CDR3 spans 16 amino acids. Per germline, CDR1 SGHRS and CDR2 YFSETQ. DNA of the CDR3: TGCGCCAGCAGCTTGGCCGTGAGGGAGGTCTTTTACGAGCAGTACTTC. As protein: CASSLAVREVFYEQYF.

This chain links TRBV7-2 with TRBJ1-4, with D possibly being TRBD1 (6 bases). Trimming removed 5 bases at V and 8 bases at J, with 15 bases between. CDR3 length: 14 amino acids. CDR1 and CDR2 from the germline V gene are SGHTA and FQGNSA. CDR3 DNA sequence: TGTGCCAGCAGCCCCGACACGACAGGAGAAAAACTGTTTTTT. Amino acid sequence: CASSPDTTGEKLFF.

The rearrangement links TRBV19 to TRBJ1-2, with D possibly being TRBD1 (5 bases). The CDR3 runs 14 residues. Germline lookup yields CDR1 LNHDA and CDR2 SQIVND (reference sequence). The V and J ends lost 2 bases and 8 bases respectively, with 15 bases between them. CDR3 in amino acids: CASSITGQSGGYTF. The CDR3 DNA is TGTGCCAGTAGTATAACCGGACAATCGGGAGGCTACACCTTC.

This clone has just one count. The J gene is TRBJ1-2, the V gene TRBV6-1; 9 bases fit TRBD1. Trimming at V came to 6 bases and at J to 8 bases, leaving 10 bases not matched to a gene. There are 14 residues in the CDR3. Looked up from germline, CDR1 is MNHNS and CDR2 is SASEGT. This CDR3 is CASRDPQGALGYTF. CDR3 nucleotide sequence: TGTGCCAGCAGGGACCCACAGGGGGCGCTCGGCTACACCTTC.

V gene TRBV11-2 combines with J gene TRBJ1-6; D possibly corresponds to TRBD1 (6 bases). Germline V gene data show CDR1 as SGHAT and CDR2 as FQNNGV. The CDR3 spans 14 residues. The V and J ends lost 2 bases and 8 bases respectively, with 10 bases between them. The CDR3 nucleotides read TGTGCCAGCAGCTTACAGGAGGGGGATTCACCCCTCCACTTT. Encoded protein: CASSLQEGDSPLHF.

V is TRBV10-2 and J is TRBJ2-7; 8 positions agree with TRBD2. This CDR3 is built from 14 residues. Trimming at V came to 4 bases and at J to 3 bases, leaving 5 bases not matched to a gene. Germline CDR1 and CDR2: WSHSY and SAAADI. The CDR3 is CASSGGLVLYEQYF. CDR3 nucleotide sequence: TGCGCCAGCAGTGGGGGACTAGTTCTCTACGAGCAGTACTTC.

A remark on this clone: A much larger clone lies a single base off, so this may be a read error. The sample carries other DNA sequences with the same CDR3. The rearrangement joins TRBV4-1 to TRBJ2-1; 9 bases are a match to TRBD2. Germline-derived CDR1 and CDR2 are MGHRA and YSYEKL. Trimming at V came to 1 base and at J to 2 bases, leaving 0 bases not matched to a gene. This CDR3 is 15 amino acids long. The CDR3 sequence: CASSQASGTYNEQFF. The CDR3 nucleotides are TGCGCCAGCAGCCAAGCTAGCGGGACCTACAATGAGCAGTTCTTC.

J is TRBJ2-6 and V is TRBV11-1; D is undetermined. Trimming took off 4 bases at V and 0 bases at J, with 10 bases between the two ends. CDR3 length: 16 amino acids. Per germline, CDR1 SGHAT and CDR2 FQDESV (reference sequence). CDR3 nucleotides: TGTGCCAGCAGCTCCAACATCCGCTCTGGGGCCAACGTCCTGACTTTC. Translated, it gives CASSSNIRSGANVLTF.

This chain uses TRBV11-2 with TRBJ2-7; 11 positions agree with TRBD1. V lost 5 bases, J lost 3 bases, and 6 bases stayed unmatched. The CDR3 spans 15 residues. CDR1 is SGHAT and CDR2 is FQNNGV in the germline V gene. DNA for the CDR3: TGTGCCAGCAGCCCTGGACAGGGGGCTTACTACGAGCAGTACTTC. This codes for CASSPGQGAYYEQYF.

The genes are TRBV28 and TRBJ1-1; D perhaps matches TRBD1 (5 bases). CDR3 length: 13 amino acids. Germline V gene lookup returns CDR1 MDHEN and CDR2 SYDVKM. Trimming pared 11 bases from V and 3 bases from J, leaving 16 bases between. CDR3 sequence (DNA): TGTGCCTCCACAGGCGCTATTGACACTGAAGCTTTCTTT. Translating it yields CASTGAIDTEAFF.

The V gene is TRBV6-5, the J gene TRBJ2-1, with D unresolved. Germline loops: CDR1 MNHEY, CDR2 SVGAGI. This CDR3 is 12 amino acids long. The germline V and J ends were trimmed by 5 bases and 9 bases, with 11 bases remaining between them. The CDR3 bases are TGTGCCAGCAGTCCCTGGCAAGGTGAGCAGTTCTTC. As protein: CASSPWQGEQFF.

The chain joins TRBV25-1 to TRBJ1-2; tentative D call: TRBD1 (5 bases). Germline V gives CDR1 MGHDK, CDR2 SYGVNS. V lost 3 bases and J lost 8, with 13 bases in between. This CDR3 spans 13 amino acids. CDR3 coding DNA: TGTGCCAGCAGTGAGTCAGGGAGGAGAGGCTACACCTTC. Translating gives CASSESGRRGYTF.

This clone was picked up one time. The genes are TRBV19 and TRBJ2-7; the match to TRBD2 covers 8 bases. CDR3 length: 14 amino acids. Germline CDR1 reads LNHDA; CDR2 reads SQIVND (reference sequence). V shed 4 bases, J shed 3 bases, and the junction held 5 bases outside the gene matches. This chain's CDR3 is CASSRTSPFYEQYF. The CDR3 nucleotides read TGTGCCAGTAGTAGGACTAGCCCCTTCTACGAGCAGTACTTC.

V gene TRBV11-3 combines with J gene TRBJ2-1, with D tentatively TRBD2 (6 bases). V lost 5 bases to trimming and J lost 9 bases, with 11 bases between them. Germline V gene sequence: CDR1 SGHNT, CDR2 YENEEA. CDR3 length: 12 residues. CDR3 residues: CASSPRRGEQFF. In nucleotides, the CDR3 is TGTGCCAGCAGCCCCAGGCGGGGTGAGCAGTTCTTC.